This T cell receptor beta chain emerged from a study of neurological immune-mediated disorders. General study results and limits: Any association between clinical or MRI features and the multiple sclerosis repertoire cluster was absent.

Germline V gives CDR1 DFQATT, CDR2 SNEGSKA (reference sequence). The ends lost 2 bases at V and 6 bases at J; junction bases unmatched: 7. CDR3 length: 14 residues. This clonotype has a count of ten or more. Its antigen remains unidentified. TCRdb ran MiXCR on the 5' RACE reads and lists one entry per CDR3 protein. Among over 50,000 distinct CDR3 sequences listed, about 5.2% were seen once. Sequenced: PBMCs. V and J are TRBV20-1 and TRBJ2-7, with TRBD1 identical over 10 bases. This receptor was identified in a human donor with multiple sclerosis. The donor label of this sample is uncertain. The chain's CDR3 is CSARPPGQGREQYF. CDR3 DNA: TGCAGTGCTAGACCTCCGGGACAGGGGCGCGAGCAGTACTTC.